This T cell receptor (beta chain) was identified in a study of blood T cell repertoires in COVID-19. Produced via immunoSEQ multiplex PCR; TCRdb's table is partial and in-frame only. Here the sample spans approximately 240,000 clones, approximately 81% being singletons. The count of this clone is one. Germline V gene sequence: CDR1 LNHNV, CDR2 YYDKDF (reference sequence). Trimming cost V 0 bases and J 5 bases, with 11 bases left between them. This CDR3 contains 14 residues. Sequencing used peripheral blood. This chain links TRBV15 with TRBJ2-7; a possible D gene is TRBD1 (6 bases). The clonotype originates from a man between 50 and 59 years old who had recovered from COVID-19. The DNA of the CDR3 is TGTGCCACCAGCAGAGATCCAGGGGAAGACGAGCAGTACTTC. It specifies CATSRDPGEDEQYF.